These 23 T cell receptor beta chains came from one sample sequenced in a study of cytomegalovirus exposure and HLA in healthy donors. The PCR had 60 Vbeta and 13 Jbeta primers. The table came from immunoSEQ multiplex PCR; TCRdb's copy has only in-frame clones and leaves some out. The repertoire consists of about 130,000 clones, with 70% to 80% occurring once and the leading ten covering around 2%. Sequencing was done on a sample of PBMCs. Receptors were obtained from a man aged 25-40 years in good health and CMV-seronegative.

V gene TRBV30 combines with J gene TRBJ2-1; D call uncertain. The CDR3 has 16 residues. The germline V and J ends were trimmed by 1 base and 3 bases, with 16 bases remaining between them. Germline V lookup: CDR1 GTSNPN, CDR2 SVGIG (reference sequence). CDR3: CAWSAPLLADYNEQFF. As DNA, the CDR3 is TGTGCCTGGAGTGCCCCCTTGTTAGCTGACTACAATGAGCAGTTCTTC.

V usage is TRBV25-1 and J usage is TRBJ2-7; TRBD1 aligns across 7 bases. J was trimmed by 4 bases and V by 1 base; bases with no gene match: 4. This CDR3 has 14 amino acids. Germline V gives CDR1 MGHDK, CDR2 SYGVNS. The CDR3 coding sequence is TGTGCCAGCAGTGAATCGGGCAGGGGGTACGAGCAGTACTTC. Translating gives CASSESGRGYEQYF.

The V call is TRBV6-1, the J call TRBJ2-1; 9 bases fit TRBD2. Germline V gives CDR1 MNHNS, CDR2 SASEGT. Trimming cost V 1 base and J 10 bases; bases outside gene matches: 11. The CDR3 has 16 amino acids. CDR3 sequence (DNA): TGTGCCAGCAGTGAAGGGGGCGGGAGGGTCGTCGGGGAGCAGTTCTTC. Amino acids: CASSEGGGRVVGEQFF.

CDR3 DNA: TGTGCCAGCAGCCAAGGACAGGGGGTTTTCGCTAGCGAGCAGTACTTC. Translated: CASSQGQGVFASEQYF. The genes are TRBV14 and TRBJ2-7; TRBD1 matches 9 bases. The CDR3 loop spans 16 amino acids. The germline V gene encodes CDR1 SGHDN and CDR2 FVKESK. Unmatched junction bases numbered 10, after V lost 1 base and J lost 6 bases.

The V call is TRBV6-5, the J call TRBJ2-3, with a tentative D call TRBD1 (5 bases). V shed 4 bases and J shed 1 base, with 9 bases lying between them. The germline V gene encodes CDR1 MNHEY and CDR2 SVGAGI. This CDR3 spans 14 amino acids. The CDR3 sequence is CASSFSTGTDTQYF. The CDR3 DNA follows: TGTGCCAGCAGTTTCTCGACAGGCACAGATACGCAGTATTTT.

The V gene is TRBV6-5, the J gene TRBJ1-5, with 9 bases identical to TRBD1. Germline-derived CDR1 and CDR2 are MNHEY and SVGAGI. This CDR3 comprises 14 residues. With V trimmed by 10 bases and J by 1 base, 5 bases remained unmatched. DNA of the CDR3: TGTGCCACTGGGGACAGGGACAGCAATCAGCCCCAGCATTTT. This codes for CATGDRDSNQPQHF.

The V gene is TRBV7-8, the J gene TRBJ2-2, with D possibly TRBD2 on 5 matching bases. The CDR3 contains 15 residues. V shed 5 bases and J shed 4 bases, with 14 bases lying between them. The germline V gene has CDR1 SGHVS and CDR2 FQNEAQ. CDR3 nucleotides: TGTGCCAGCAGCGCCGGCGGGCTGGGCACCGGGGAGCTGTTTTTT. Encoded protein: CASSAGGLGTGELFF.

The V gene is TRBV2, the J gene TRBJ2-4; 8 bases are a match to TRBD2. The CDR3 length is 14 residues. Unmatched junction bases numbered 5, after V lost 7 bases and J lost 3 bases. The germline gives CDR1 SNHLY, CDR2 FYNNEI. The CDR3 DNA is TGTGCCAGCATCCCCGGGGGGGGCAAAAACATTCAGTACTTC. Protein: CASIPGGGKNIQYF.

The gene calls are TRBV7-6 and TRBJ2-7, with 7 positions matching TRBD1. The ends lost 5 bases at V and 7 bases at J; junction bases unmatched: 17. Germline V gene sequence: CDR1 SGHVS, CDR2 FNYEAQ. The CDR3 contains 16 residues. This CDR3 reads CASSLTFNRGVGEQYF. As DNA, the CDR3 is TGTGCCAGCAGCCTTACCTTTAACAGGGGAGTTGGGGAGCAGTACTTC.

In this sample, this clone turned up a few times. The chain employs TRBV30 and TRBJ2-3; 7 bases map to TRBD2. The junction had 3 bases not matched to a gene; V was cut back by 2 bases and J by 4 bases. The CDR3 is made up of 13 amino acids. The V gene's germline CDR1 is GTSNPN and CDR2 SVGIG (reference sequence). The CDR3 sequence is CAWSWRESDTQYF. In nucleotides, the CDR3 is TGTGCCTGGAGTTGGCGGGAGTCAGATACGCAGTATTTT.

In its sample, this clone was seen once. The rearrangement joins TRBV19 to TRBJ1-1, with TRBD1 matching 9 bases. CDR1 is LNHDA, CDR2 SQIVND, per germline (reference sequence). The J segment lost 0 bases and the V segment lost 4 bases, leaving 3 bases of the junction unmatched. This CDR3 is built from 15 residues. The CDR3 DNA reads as TGTGCCAGTAGTACTCGACAGGGGGTGAACACTGAAGCTTTCTTT. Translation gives CASSTRQGVNTEAFF.

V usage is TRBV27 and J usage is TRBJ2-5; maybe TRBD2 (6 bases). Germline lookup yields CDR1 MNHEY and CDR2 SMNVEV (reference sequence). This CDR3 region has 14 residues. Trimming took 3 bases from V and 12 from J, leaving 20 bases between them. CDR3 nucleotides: TGTGCCAGCAGTTTGATAGCGGCCCCAAGAGACGAGTACTTC. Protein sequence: CASSLIAAPRDEYF.

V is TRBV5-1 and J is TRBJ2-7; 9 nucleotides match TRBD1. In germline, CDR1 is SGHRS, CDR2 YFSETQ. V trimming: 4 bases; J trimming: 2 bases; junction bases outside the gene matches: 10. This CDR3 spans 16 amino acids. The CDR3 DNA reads TGCGCCAGCAGCGGACTTATGGGACAGGGTGCCTACGAGCAGTACTTC. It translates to CASSGLMGQGAYEQYF.

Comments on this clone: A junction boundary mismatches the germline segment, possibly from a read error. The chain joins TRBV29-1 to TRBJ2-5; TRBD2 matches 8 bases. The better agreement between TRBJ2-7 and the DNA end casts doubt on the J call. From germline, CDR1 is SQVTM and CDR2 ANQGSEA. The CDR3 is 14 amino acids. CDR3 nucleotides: TGCATCGTTGTAGGGACTAGTCACTCCTACGAGCAGTACTTC. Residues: CIVVGTSHSYEQYF.

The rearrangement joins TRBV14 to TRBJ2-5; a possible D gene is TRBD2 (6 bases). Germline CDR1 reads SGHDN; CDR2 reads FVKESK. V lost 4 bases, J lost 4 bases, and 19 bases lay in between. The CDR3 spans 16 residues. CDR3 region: CASSPLQGMGGETQYF. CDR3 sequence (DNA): TGTGCCAGCAGCCCCCTCCAGGGTATGGGAGGAGAGACCCAGTACTTC.

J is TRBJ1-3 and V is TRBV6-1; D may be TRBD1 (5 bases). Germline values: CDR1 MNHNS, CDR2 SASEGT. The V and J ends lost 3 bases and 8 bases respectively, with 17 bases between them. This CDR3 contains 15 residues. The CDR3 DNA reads TGTGCCAGCAGTGATTATAGGCAGGGAGGTCACACCATATATTTT. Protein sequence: CASSDYRQGGHTIYF.

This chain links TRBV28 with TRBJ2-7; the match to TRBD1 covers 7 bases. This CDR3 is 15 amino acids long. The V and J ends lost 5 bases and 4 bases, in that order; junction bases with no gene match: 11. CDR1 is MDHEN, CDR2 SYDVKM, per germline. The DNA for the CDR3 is TGTGCCAGCAGTGAGACAGGGCGGCCGACATACGAGCAGTACTTC. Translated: CASSETGRPTYEQYF.

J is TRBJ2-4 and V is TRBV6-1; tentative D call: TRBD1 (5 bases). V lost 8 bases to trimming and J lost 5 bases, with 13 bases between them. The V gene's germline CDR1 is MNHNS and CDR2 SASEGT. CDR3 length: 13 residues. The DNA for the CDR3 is TGTGCCAGCCTTTGGGGCTTGGAAAACATTCAGTACTTC. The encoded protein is CASLWGLENIQYF.

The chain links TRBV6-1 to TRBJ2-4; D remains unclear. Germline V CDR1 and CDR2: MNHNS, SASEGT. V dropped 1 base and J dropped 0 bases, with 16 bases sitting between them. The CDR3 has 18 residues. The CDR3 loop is CASSEDPPSVLAKNIQYF. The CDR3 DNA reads TGTGCCAGCAGTGAAGACCCCCCGTCGGTACTAGCCAAAAACATTCAGTACTTC.

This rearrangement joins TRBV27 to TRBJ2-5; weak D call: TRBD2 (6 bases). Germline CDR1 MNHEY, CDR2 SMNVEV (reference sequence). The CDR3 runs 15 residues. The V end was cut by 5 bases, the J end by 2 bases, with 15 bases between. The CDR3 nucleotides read TGTGCCAGCAGTCTCTTTGGAGGGACGCAAGAGACCCAGTACTTC. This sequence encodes CASSLFGGTQETQYF.

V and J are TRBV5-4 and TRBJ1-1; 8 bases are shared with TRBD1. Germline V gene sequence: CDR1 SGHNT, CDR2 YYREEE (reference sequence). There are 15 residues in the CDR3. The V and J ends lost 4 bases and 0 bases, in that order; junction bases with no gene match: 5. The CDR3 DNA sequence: TGTGCCAGCAGCACCACCAGGGGGCTGAACACTGAAGCTTTCTTT. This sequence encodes CASSTTRGLNTEAFF.

CDR3 residues: CASGRTGGIDEQFF. CDR3 DNA: TGTGCCAGCGGGCGGACAGGGGGCATCGATGAGCAGTTCTTC. The chain combines TRBV28 with TRBJ2-1; 11 bases are a match to TRBD1. Germline CDR1 reads MDHEN; CDR2 reads SYDVKM. The V segment lost 8 bases and the J segment 8 bases; nucleotides outside the gene matches: 8. The CDR3 sequence is 14 residues long.

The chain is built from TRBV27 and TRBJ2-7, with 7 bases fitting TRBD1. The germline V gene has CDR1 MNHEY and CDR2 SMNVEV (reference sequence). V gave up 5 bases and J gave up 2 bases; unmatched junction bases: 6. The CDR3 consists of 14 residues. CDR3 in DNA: TGTGCCAGCAGTCCGACAGGGACCCCCTACGAGCAGTACTTC. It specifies CASSPTGTPYEQYF.